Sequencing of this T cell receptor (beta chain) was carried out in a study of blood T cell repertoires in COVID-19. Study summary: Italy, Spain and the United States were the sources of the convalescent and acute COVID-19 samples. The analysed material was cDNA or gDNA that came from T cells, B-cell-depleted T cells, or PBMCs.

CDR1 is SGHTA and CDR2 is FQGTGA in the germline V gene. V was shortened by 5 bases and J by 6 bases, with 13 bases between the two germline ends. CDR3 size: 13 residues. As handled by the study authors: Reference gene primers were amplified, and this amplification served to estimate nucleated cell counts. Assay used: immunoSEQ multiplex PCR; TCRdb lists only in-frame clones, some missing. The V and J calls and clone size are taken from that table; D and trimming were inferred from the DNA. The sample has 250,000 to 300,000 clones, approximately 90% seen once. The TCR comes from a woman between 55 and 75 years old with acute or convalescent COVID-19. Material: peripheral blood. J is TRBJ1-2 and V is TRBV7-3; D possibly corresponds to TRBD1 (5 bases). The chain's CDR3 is CASSQRAGHGYTF. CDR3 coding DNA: TGTGCCAGCAGCCAAAGGGCAGGGCATGGCTACACCTTC.